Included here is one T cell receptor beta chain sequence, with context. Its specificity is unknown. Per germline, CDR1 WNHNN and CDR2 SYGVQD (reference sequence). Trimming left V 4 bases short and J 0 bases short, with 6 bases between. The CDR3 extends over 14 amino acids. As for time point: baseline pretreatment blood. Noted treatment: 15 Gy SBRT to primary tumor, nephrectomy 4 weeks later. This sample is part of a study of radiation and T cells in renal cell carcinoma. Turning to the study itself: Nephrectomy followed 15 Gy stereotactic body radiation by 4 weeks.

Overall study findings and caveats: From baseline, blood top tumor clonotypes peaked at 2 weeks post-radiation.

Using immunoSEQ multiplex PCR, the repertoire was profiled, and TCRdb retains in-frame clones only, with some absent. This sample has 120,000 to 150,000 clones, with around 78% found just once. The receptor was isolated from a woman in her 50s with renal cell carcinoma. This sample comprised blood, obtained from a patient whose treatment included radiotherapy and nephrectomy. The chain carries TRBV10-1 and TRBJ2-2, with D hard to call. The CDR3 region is CASSGSANTGELFF. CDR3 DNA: TGCGCCAGCAGTGGCTCGGCGAACACCGGGGAGCTGTTTTTT.